These 9 T cell receptor beta chains share one sample of origin, sequenced in a study of radiotherapy plus CTLA-4 blockade in lung cancer. The data were produced by immunoSEQ multiplex PCR, yet TCRdb's version contains in-frame clones alone and is incomplete. Of approximately 85,000 clones in the sample, about 90% were seen once. The sample consisted of peripheral blood, taken from a patient treated with radiotherapy plus ipilimumab. The origin of the receptors is a human donor with non-small cell lung cancer who had a partial response to radiotherapy plus ipilimumab.

The rearrangement links TRBV27 to TRBJ2-1; 9 bases match TRBD2. Germline CDR1 reads MNHEY; CDR2 reads SMNVEV (reference sequence). This CDR3 is built from 15 residues. Trimming at V came to 3 bases and at J to 6 bases, leaving 6 bases not matched to a gene. The CDR3 loop is CASSFALAGINEQFF. CDR3 coding DNA: TGTGCCAGCAGTTTCGCCCTAGCGGGAATCAATGAGCAGTTCTTC.

CDR3 coding DNA: TGTGCCAGCAGCTTGGCCGTGCGGGTACTGGAAACTGAAGCTTTCTTT. It specifies CASSLAVRVLETEAFF. This rearrangement joins TRBV5-6 to TRBJ1-1; D not certain. V was trimmed by 0 bases and J by 5 bases, leaving 17 bases between them. The CDR3 is 16 amino acids. Germline V CDR1 and CDR2: SGHDT, YYEEEE.

The V gene is TRBV4-3, the J gene TRBJ2-5; 12 bases match TRBD2. The J segment lost 3 bases and the V segment lost 4 bases, leaving 3 bases of the junction unmatched. Germline CDR1 LGHNA, CDR2 YSLEER. The CDR3 sequence is 15 residues long. CDR3 loop: CASSRRTSGEETQYF. CDR3 sequence (DNA): TGCGCCAGCAGCCGCAGGACTAGCGGGGAAGAGACCCAGTACTTC.

This chain connects TRBV27 to TRBJ1-1, with 8 bases that match TRBD1. Germline V CDR1 and CDR2: MNHEY, SMNVEV (reference sequence). The CDR3 has 15 amino acids. V gave up 3 bases and J gave up 0 bases; unmatched junction bases: 3. The CDR3 loop is CASSFRQGMNTEAFF. Written as DNA, the CDR3 is TGTGCCAGCAGTTTCAGACAGGGGATGAACACTGAAGCTTTCTTT.

The chain recombines TRBV7-2 with TRBJ2-2, with D maybe TRBD2 (6 bases). Per the germline V gene, CDR1 is SGHTA and CDR2 is FQGNSA. V was cut by 5 bases and J by 5 bases, with 15 bases left in between. This CDR3 has 15 amino acids. Here the CDR3 DNA reads TGTGCCAGCAGCGTACTAGCTGGGTGGACCGGGGAGCTGTTTTTT. Its translation: CASSVLAGWTGELFF.

The chain uses TRBV18 and TRBJ2-5; TRBD2 aligns across 11 bases. The DNA end is more similar to TRBJ2-7, so the J call may be wrong. Germline CDR1 KGHSH, CDR2 LQKENI. The CDR3 totals 15 residues. DNA for the CDR3: TGTGCCAGCTCACCACCGACTAGCGGGACCTACGAGCAGTACTTC. Protein sequence: CASSPPTSGTYEQYF.

The chain joins TRBV28 to TRBJ1-2; possible D gene TRBD1, 6 bases. This CDR3 is 12 amino acids long. Germline V gene lookup returns CDR1 MDHEN and CDR2 SYDVKM. V was shortened by 8 bases and J by 4 bases, with 11 bases between the two germline ends. The CDR3 DNA reads TGTGCCAGCCGGGACACCGTCTATGGCTACACCTTC. It encodes CASRDTVYGYTF.

The V gene is TRBV6-5, the J gene TRBJ2-7; TRBD1 aligns across 10 bases. The CDR3 runs to 15 residues. Germline CDR1 reads MNHEY; CDR2 reads SVGAGI. V lost 2 bases and J lost 3; bases outside the gene matches: 4. The DNA of the CDR3 is TGTGCCAGCAGTTACGCGGACAGGGGGAACTACGAGCAGTACGTC. It yields the protein CASSYADRGNYEQYV.

The chain joins TRBV5-4 to TRBJ1-1; 12 nucleotides align to TRBD1. This CDR3 spans 16 amino acids. The V gene's germline CDR1 is SGHNT and CDR2 YYREEE (reference sequence). Trimming at V came to 3 bases and at J to 5 bases, leaving 8 bases not matched to a gene. The CDR3 region is CASSWGTGGPYTEAFF. The CDR3 bases are TGTGCCAGCAGCTGGGGGACAGGGGGCCCCTATACTGAAGCTTTCTTT.